Listed here are 29 T cell receptor beta chains from one sample, sequenced in a study of T cell repertoires in cytomegalovirus infection. TCRdb called the reads again in MiXCR, with one record for every CDR3 protein. The data contain some 300,000 distinct CDR3 sequences, around 9.1% of them singletons. The sample was PBMCs. Receptors were obtained from a human donor in good health (CMV status not recorded). Some clones in this sample may be carry-over from other donors' samples.

V usage is TRBV28 and J usage is TRBJ2-7, with D possibly TRBD2 on 5 matching bases. The germline V gene has CDR1 MDHEN and CDR2 SYDVKM. Trimming took off 7 bases at V and 1 base at J, with 11 bases between the two ends. The CDR3 extends over 13 amino acids. The CDR3 protein is CASNGGFSYEQYV. The CDR3 nucleotides read TGTGCCAGCAATGGAGGCTTTTCCTACGAGCAGTACGTC.

This clonotype was counted at least ten times. The gene calls are TRBV7-8 and TRBJ2-2, with D hard to call. Trimming pared 2 bases from V and 5 bases from J, leaving 12 bases between. This CDR3 is 15 amino acids long. From germline, CDR1 is SGHVS and CDR2 FQNEAQ. The CDR3 DNA follows: TGTGCCAGCAGCTTAATGTCAGGTTTTACCGGGGAGCTGTTTTTT. Protein: CASSLMSGFTGELFF. The full variable domain, in which reference TRBV7-8 and TRBJ2-2 provide the parts outside the CDR3, is GAGVSQSPRYKVAKRGQDVALRCDPISGHVSLFWYQQALGQGPEFLTYFQNEAQLDKSGLPSDRFFAERPEGSVSTLKIQRTQQEDSAVYLCASSLMSGFTGELFFGEGSRLTVL.

This clonotype was picked up many times. V is TRBV6-1 and J is TRBJ2-3, with D hard to call. V lost 5 bases and J 0 bases, leaving 15 bases between the germline ends. From germline, CDR1 is MNHNS and CDR2 SASEGT. The CDR3 contains 16 residues. The CDR3: CASSNGFDFSTDTQYF. The CDR3 nucleotides read TGTGCCAGCAGTAACGGATTCGATTTTAGCACAGATACGCAGTATTTT.

This clonotype was recorded at least ten times. This rearrangement joins TRBV12-3 or TRBV12-4 to TRBJ1-3, with D maybe TRBD1 (6 bases). The CDR3 runs to 15 residues. V was cut by 7 bases and J by 0 bases, with 13 bases left in between. The CDR3 spells CASTFWTVSGNTIYF. The CDR3 coding sequence is TGTGCCAGCACCTTTTGGACAGTCTCTGGAAACACCATATATTTT.

This clonotype showed up many times. This chain uses TRBV28 with TRBJ2-1; D is possibly TRBD2 (5 bases). The length of the CDR3 is 13 residues. Germline V gives CDR1 MDHEN, CDR2 SYDVKM. Trimming stripped 7 bases from V and 7 bases from J, with 14 bases between. The CDR3 DNA reads as TGTGCCAGCACTCAGACGGCGGGTAATGAGCAGTTCTTC. Encoded protein: CASTQTAGNEQFF.

This clonotype came up many times. The CDR3: CASIGDRATGELFF. Here the CDR3 DNA reads TGTGCCAGCATTGGGGACAGGGCTACCGGGGAGCTGTTTTTT. This chain joins TRBV2 and TRBJ2-2; 9 bases align to TRBD1. The ends lost 7 bases at V and 5 bases at J; junction bases unmatched: 5. Germline V gives CDR1 SNHLY, CDR2 FYNNEI. The CDR3 length is 14 residues.

Ten or more counts support this clonotype. The chain couples TRBV6-2 or TRBV6-3 to TRBJ2-1, with 9 bases that match TRBD1. The CDR3 sequence is 15 residues long. The ends lost 5 bases at V and 2 bases at J; junction bases unmatched: 4. Germline-derived CDR1 and CDR2 are MNHEY and SVGEGT. The CDR3 reads CASSERQGAYNEQFF. For the CDR3, the DNA is TGTGCCAGCAGTGAGCGACAGGGGGCCTACAATGAGCAGTTCTTC.

With respect to this clonotype: A much larger clone differs from this one at a single base, so this may be a read error. The CDR3 carries no conserved terminal phenylalanine or tryptophan, so it likely arises from a read error. This chain connects TRBV5-5 to TRBJ1-5, with 8 bases identical to TRBD1. CDR3 size: 14 residues. Trimming took 5 bases from V and 5 from J; bases not matched to a gene: 6. The germline V gene has CDR1 SGHKS and CDR2 YYEKEE (reference sequence). The chain's CDR3 is CASSSDRGYQPQHS. The CDR3 coding sequence is TGTGCCAGCAGTTCAGACAGGGGATATCAGCCCCAGCATTCT.

The chain links TRBV15 to TRBJ1-1; D remains unclear. Between the trimmed V and J ends, which lost 5 bases and 5 bases, there was a span of 6 bases. Germline assignment: CDR1 LNHNV and CDR2 YYDKDF (reference sequence). The CDR3 runs 11 residues. The CDR3 is CATSRLTEAFF. The DNA of the CDR3 is TGTGCCACCAGCCGCCTTACTGAAGCTTTCTTT.

This clonotype showed up many times. CDR3 amino acids: CASSLGSGSGETQYF. The CDR3 DNA is TGTGCCAGCAGCTTAGGCTCAGGGTCTGGGGAGACCCAGTACTTC. The rearrangement joins TRBV11-2 to TRBJ2-5; tentatively, D is TRBD1 (5 bases). CDR3 length: 15 amino acids. With 1 base removed from V and 5 bases from J, the gap between germline ends came to 14 bases. Germline V lookup: CDR1 SGHAT, CDR2 FQNNGV. Using reference TRBV11-2 and TRBJ2-5 for the parts outside the CDR3, the full variable domain is EAGVAQSPRYKIIEKRQSVAFWCNPISGHATLYWYQQILGQGPKLLIQFQNNGVVDDSQLPKDRFSAERLKGVDSTLKIQPAKLEDSAVYLCASSLGSGSGETQYFGPGTRLLVL.

In this sample, this clonotype turned up many times. The gene calls are TRBV27 and TRBJ1-6, with D tentatively TRBD1 (5 bases). The CDR3 totals 15 residues. CDR1 MNHEY and CDR2 SMNVEV come from the germline V gene (reference sequence). Trimming removed 6 bases from V and 6 bases from J, with 15 bases in between. CDR3 in DNA: TGTGCCAGCAGGGTAACAACAGGTCCTAATTCACCCCTCCACTTT. Translating gives CASRVTTGPNSPLHF.

This clonotype was detected many times. The rearrangement links TRBV12-3 or TRBV12-4 to TRBJ2-7; tentative D call: TRBD2 (6 bases). The length of the CDR3 is 15 residues. Trimming removed 3 bases from V and 4 bases from J, with 16 bases in between. The CDR3 nucleotides read TGTGCCAGCAGTTTTCGCAACGGGGGAGTATACGAGCAGTACTTC. As protein: CASSFRNGGVYEQYF.

The chain links TRBV12-5 to TRBJ2-1; TRBD2 matches at 10 bases. The germline gives CDR1 LGHNT, CDR2 FRNRAP. Trimming cost V 3 bases and J 4 bases; bases outside gene matches: 6. The CDR3 extends over 16 amino acids. The CDR3 DNA reads as TGTGCTAGTGGTTTTATACTAGCGGGGAAGTACAATGAGCAGTTCTTC. This codes for CASGFILAGKYNEQFF.

Ten or more counts support this clonotype. This chain connects TRBV29-1 to TRBJ2-1; 11 bases line up with TRBD2. Losses at the gene ends were 5 bases for V and 6 bases for J; bases not matched to a gene: 9. Germline CDR1 is SQVTM and CDR2 is ANQGSEA. The CDR3 has 15 residues. CDR3 sequence: CSVRKLAGVLNEQFF. CDR3 bases: TGCAGCGTTAGAAAACTAGCGGGAGTCCTCAATGAGCAGTTCTTC.

This clonotype was seen at least ten times. This chain joins TRBV12-5 and TRBJ2-1, with 7 bases matching TRBD2. From germline, CDR1 is LGHNT and CDR2 FRNRAP. V shed 1 base and J 6 bases; nucleotides not matched to a gene: 9. The CDR3 runs to 16 residues. DNA for the CDR3: TGTGCTAGTGGTTTGGGGGGCGGGGGTCCCTTCAATGAGCAGTTCTTC. This gives the protein CASGLGGGGPFNEQFF.

On this clonotype: This sequence may be a read error, since a much larger clone differs from it by one base. V and J are TRBV4-1 and TRBJ2-1; D is undetermined. Germline loops: CDR1 MGHRA, CDR2 YSYEKL. The CDR3 runs 15 residues. Trimming pared 0 bases from V and 2 bases from J, leaving 8 bases between. CDR3 coding DNA: TGCGCCAGCAGCCAAGATCGACGAGCCTACAATGAGCAGTTCTTC. Amino acid sequence: CASSQDRRAYNEQFF.

Ten or more counts support this clonotype. As DNA, the CDR3 is TGTGCCAGCAGCCTGGGATCTAGCGGGGGTGAGACCCAGTACTTC. This gives the protein CASSLGSSGGETQYF. This chain joins TRBV7-9 and TRBJ2-5; TRBD2 matches 10 bases. This CDR3 spans 15 amino acids. Looked up from germline, CDR1 is SEHNR and CDR2 is FQNEAQ (reference sequence). V shed 5 bases and J 5 bases; nucleotides not matched to a gene: 8.

This clonotype was seen repeatedly, ten times or more. The chain employs TRBV29-1 and TRBJ1-5; TRBD1 might be the D (5 bases). The CDR3 sequence is 14 residues long. From germline, CDR1 is SQVTM and CDR2 ANQGSEA. The V end was cut by 7 bases, the J end by 5 bases, with 18 bases between. The CDR3: CSAQTGDLYQPQHF. As DNA, the CDR3 is TGCAGCGCCCAAACGGGGGACCTATATCAGCCCCAGCATTTT.

This clonotype has a count of ten or more. The chain recombines TRBV10-2 with TRBJ2-1, with 9 bases lining up with TRBD2. The CDR3 is 15 residues long. Germline values: CDR1 WSHSY, CDR2 SAAADI. The J segment lost 5 bases and the V segment lost 3 bases, leaving 5 bases of the junction unmatched. Written as DNA, the CDR3 is TGCGCCAGCAGTGAAGGGCGGGGGGGCGACAATGAGCAGTTCTTC. This translates into CASSEGRGGDNEQFF.

Ten or more counts support this clonotype. The gene calls are TRBV7-9 and TRBJ2-1; 12 nucleotides align to TRBD1. The V segment lost 7 bases and the J segment 9 bases; nucleotides outside the gene matches: 10. The CDR3 consists of 15 residues. The germline V gene encodes CDR1 SEHNR and CDR2 FQNEAQ (reference sequence). CDR3 sequence: CASTYDGTGGFEQFF. CDR3 sequence (DNA): TGTGCCAGCACTTACGACGGGACAGGGGGCTTTGAGCAGTTCTTC.

This clonotype was seen at least ten times. The rearrangement joins TRBV20-1 to TRBJ1-5, with D possibly TRBD1 on 6 matching bases. Per the germline V gene, CDR1 is DFQATT and CDR2 is SNEGSKA (reference sequence). The CDR3 loop spans 13 amino acids. V dropped 0 bases and J dropped 6 bases, with 9 bases sitting between them. The CDR3, as DNA: TGCAGTGCTAGAGATTCGGGGGCTCAGCCCCAGCATTTT. It specifies CSARDSGAQPQHF.

This clonotype was seen many times. The chain is built from TRBV7-8 and TRBJ2-1; no definite D call. The CDR3 is 11 amino acids. In germline, CDR1 is SGHVS, CDR2 FQNEAQ. V dropped 3 bases and J dropped 7 bases, with 4 bases sitting between them. CDR3 in DNA: TGTGCCAGCAGCTTCCGGAATGAGCAGTTCTTC. Translation gives CASSFRNEQFF.

This clonotype was counted only a few times. The chain joins TRBV29-1 to TRBJ1-2; D gene ambiguous. The germline V gene encodes CDR1 SQVTM and CDR2 ANQGSEA. Trimming removed 1 base from V and 2 bases from J, with 8 bases in between. CDR3 length: 13 residues. Written as DNA, the CDR3 is TGCAGCGTTGAAGGGCCGAGGAACTATGGCTACACCTTC. Protein product: CSVEGPRNYGYTF.

This clonotype occurred many times. The chain employs TRBV7-9 and TRBJ2-3; D may be TRBD2 (6 bases). Germline CDR1 is SEHNR and CDR2 is FQNEAQ (reference sequence). The ends were cut back, 5 bases at V and 3 bases at J, with 18 bases in the middle. This CDR3 contains 16 residues. The CDR3 nucleotides are TGTGCCAGCAGCCGCCGGGGGTTCGCGGAAACAGATACGCAGTATTTT. Amino acid sequence: CASSRRGFAETDTQYF.

Ten or more counts support this clonotype. This chain connects TRBV5-6 to TRBJ1-1; D is unclear. Deletions cut 4 bases from V and 5 bases from J, with 15 bases between. The length of the CDR3 is 14 residues. CDR1 and CDR2 (germline): SGHDT, YYEEEE. CDR3 amino acids: CASSAPWLGTEAFF. The CDR3 DNA is TGTGCCAGCAGCGCCCCTTGGCTGGGGACTGAAGCTTTCTTT.

The sample holds many counts of this clonotype. This sequence joins TRBV27 and TRBJ2-5, with TRBD2 matching 7 bases. Per germline, CDR1 MNHEY and CDR2 SMNVEV (reference sequence). After removal of 5 bases from V and 0 bases from J, the junction contained 6 bases not matched to a gene. The CDR3 runs 15 residues. Here the CDR3 reads CASSGGAGYQETQYF. The CDR3 DNA follows: TGTGCCAGCAGTGGGGGAGCGGGGTACCAAGAGACCCAGTACTTC.

This clonotype was counted ten times or more. The V and J genes are TRBV28 and TRBJ2-2; 9 bases map to TRBD2. V was pared by 8 bases and J by 1 base, with 5 bases of the junction left unmatched. Germline loops: CDR1 MDHEN, CDR2 SYDVKM. This CDR3 has 15 amino acids. The CDR3 bases are TGTGCCAGCGGAGTACTAGCGGGGAACACCGGGGAGCTGTTTTTT. Protein: CASGVLAGNTGELFF.

In its sample, this clonotype was seen many times. V usage is TRBV29-1 and J usage is TRBJ1-1; 9 nucleotides align to TRBD1. With V trimmed by 0 bases and J by 5 bases, 13 bases remained unmatched. Germline values: CDR1 SQVTM, CDR2 ANQGSEA. CDR3 length equals 17 residues. The CDR3 protein is CSVEDPRDRDPGTEAFF. The DNA for the CDR3 is TGCAGCGTTGAAGATCCCCGGGACAGGGACCCAGGGACTGAAGCTTTCTTT.

Ten or more counts support this clonotype. The genes are TRBV12-3 or TRBV12-4 and TRBJ2-7; D possibly uses TRBD1 or TRBD2 (6 bases each). The CDR3 runs 12 residues. V gave up 2 bases and J gave up 6 bases, with 8 bases separating them. CDR3 bases: TGTGCCAGCAGTTTACGGGGGCGCGAGCAGTACTTC. It specifies CASSLRGREQYF.